The rows below give T cell receptor beta chains drawn from one sample of a study of T cells in Graves' hyperthyroidism and ophthalmopathy. TCRdb re-called the multiplex PCR reads with MiXCR, one entry per CDR3 protein. The sample has around 420,000 distinct CDR3 sequences, around 14% seen once. Input material: blood. All receptors come from a young woman with Graves' hyperthyroidism. Each CDR3 is given with its conserved first and last residue. A D gene is named only where the DNA matches it firmly. Only part of the rows carry a size: once, few, many, or a class if the clone is expanded.

V	J	D	size	DNA	CDR3
TRBV20-1	TRBJ2-7	.	many	TGCAGTGCTAGAGATGGGCTAGCGCGATTCTACGAGCAGTACTTC	CSARDGLARFYEQYF
TRBV6-2/TRBV6-3	TRBJ2-7	.	.	TGTGCCAGCAGTTATTTATCGGGGGAGCAGTACTTC	CASSYLSGEQYF
TRBV10-2	TRBJ1-4	.	.	TGCGCCAGCAGTGAGTCTATTGGGGAGCCTAATGAAAAACTGTTTTTT	CASSESIGEPNEKLFF
TRBV10-2	TRBJ2-2	.	few	TGCGCCAGCAGCACAGGGAGGGACACCGGGGAGCTGTTTTTT	CASSTGRDTGELFF
TRBV7-3	TRBJ1-1	.	many	TGTGCCAGCAGTCCCGACAGTTTTGCAGCTGAAGCTTTCTTT	CASSPDSFAAEAFF
TRBV28	TRBJ1-1	.	many	TGTGCCAGCAGTTTAACACTAGTGAACACTGAAGCTTTCTTT	CASSLTLVNTEAFF
TRBV12-3/TRBV12-4	TRBJ2-1	TRBD1	many	TGCGCCAGCAGCTTGACAGGGGCGTACAATGAGCAGTTCTTC	CASSLTGAYNEQFF
TRBV11-2	TRBJ2-4	TRBD1	few	TGTGCCAGCAGCCGAGCGACAGGGATTGGGGTAGCCAAAAACATTCAGTACTTC	CASSRATGIGVAKNIQYF
TRBV24-1	TRBJ2-5	.	many	TGTGCCACGGGTACCCCTTGGGGAGACGAGACCCAGTACTTC	CATGTPWGDETQYF
TRBV11-2	TRBJ2-1	.	many	TGTGCCAGCAGCGCCCGTATAGAAGACAATGAGCAGTTCTTC	CASSARIEDNEQFF
TRBV11-3	TRBJ2-2	TRBD2	.	TGTGCCAGCAGCTTAGGAGCCAGCGGGGAGCTGGTTTTT	CASSLGASGELVF
TRBV12-3/TRBV12-4	TRBJ1-2	TRBD1	many	TGTGCCAGCAGTATGGACAGGGGGCGGCTACGCTACACCTTC	CASSMDRGRLRYTF
TRBV7-7	TRBJ2-5	.	few	TGTGCTAGCAGCTTAGAGGCAGGGCAAGAGACCCAGTACTTC	CASSLEAGQETQYF
TRBV19	TRBJ2-1	.	.	TGTGCCAGTAGTATATTTGGACAGAAGGATGAGCAGTTCTTC	CASSIFGQKDEQFF
TRBV27	TRBJ2-3	.	many	TGTGCCAGCCGCTCCGGGACGGTCGGCACAGATACGCAGTATTTT	CASRSGTVGTDTQYF
TRBV27	TRBJ1-1	.	few	TGTGCCAGCAGCCGCGAGGGTAAGAACACTGAAGCTTTCTTT	CASSREGKNTEAFF
TRBV12-3/TRBV12-4	TRBJ1-1	TRBD1	.	TGTGCCAGCAGGGGGACAGGGTGGGACACTGAAGCTTTCTTT	CASRGTGWDTEAFF
TRBV9	TRBJ2-3	TRBD1	few	TGTGCCAGCAGCGTAGCCGGGACAGGGGGCACAGATACGCAGTATTTT	CASSVAGTGGTDTQYF
TRBV9	TRBJ1-2	.	few	TGTGCCAGCAGCGTAGAGGGGGGCTGGTCTGGCTACACCTTC	CASSVEGGWSGYTF
TRBV12-3/TRBV12-4	TRBJ2-5	.	many	TGTGCCAGCAGTTTAGCTCCAGGTCTGACCCAGTACTTC	CASSLAPGLTQYF
TRBV20-1	TRBJ1-1	.	few	TGCAGTGCTAGCGCCCCCGGCCGGAACACTGAAGCTTTCTTT	CSASAPGRNTEAFF
TRBV9	TRBJ2-1	TRBD2	.	TGTGCCAGCAGCGTAGTGGGCGTTAGCGGGAGTATCTACAATGAGCAGTTCTTC	CASSVVGVSGSIYNEQFF
TRBV2	TRBJ2-1	TRBD1	many	TGTGCCAGCGAGGATCCGGGACAGGGGTCCCGAAATGAGCAGTTCTTC	CASEDPGQGSRNEQFF
TRBV27	TRBJ1-5	.	many	TGTGCCAGCAGTCCTCAAGTATTAGCTGGAAATCAGCCCCAGCATTTT	CASSPQVLAGNQPQHF
TRBV12-3/TRBV12-4	TRBJ2-2	TRBD2	few	TGTGCCAGCAGTTTTAGCGGGAGGGTTTACACCGGGGAGCTGTTTTTT	CASSFSGRVYTGELFF
TRBV20-1	TRBJ2-5	TRBD2	many	TGCAGTGCCGACGGGGCTAGCGGTAACCAAGAGACCCAGTACTTC	CSADGASGNQETQYF
TRBV6-1	TRBJ1-1	.	.	TGTGCCAGCAGTTATGGCTGGACAGTGAACACTGAAGCTTTCTTT	CASSYGWTVNTEAFF
TRBV5-1	TRBJ1-5	.	.	TGCGCCAGCAGCTTGTCCCAGCGGGGGGGCCTGGATACGCAGCATTTT	CASSLSQRGGLDTQHF
TRBV20-1	TRBJ1-4	TRBD1	many	TGCAGTGCAGACCGACAGGGGGATGAAAAACTGTTTTTT	CSADRQGDEKLFF
TRBV19	TRBJ1-1	.	many	TGTGCCAGTGCTGGACGGTGGAGCACTGAAGCTTTCTTT	CASAGRWSTEAFF
TRBV12-3/TRBV12-4	TRBJ2-3	.	many	TGTGCCAGCAGATCACAGGGTGGGTCAGATACGCAGTATTTT	CASRSQGGSDTQYF
TRBV27	TRBJ1-6	.	many	TGTGCCAGCAGTTTAAGGCCCGGCCGGGTGGGATCCTATAATTCACCCCTCCACTTT	CASSLRPGRVGSYNSPLHF
TRBV24-1	TRBJ2-3	.	.	TGTGCCACCAGTGACCCACGGGCTAGCGAGGGACGGGATACGCAGTATTTT	CATSDPRASEGRDTQYF
TRBV5-1	TRBJ2-2	TRBD1	.	TGCGCCAGCAGCCTAACCGGACAGGGTTGGGGCACCGGGGAGCTGTTTTTT	CASSLTGQGWGTGELFF
TRBV20-1	TRBJ1-1	.	many	TGCAGTGCTAGAGAGTGGGACATGAACACTGAAGCTTTCTTT	CSAREWDMNTEAFF
TRBV5-6	TRBJ1-1	TRBD1	.	TGTGCCAGCAGCGCCAACCCCGGGACAGCGAACACTGAAGCTTTCTTT	CASSANPGTANTEAFF
TRBV5-5	TRBJ1-2	.	many	TGTGCCAGCAGACAATCATCCGCCGGCTATGGCTACACCTTC	CASRQSSAGYGYTF
TRBV5-1	TRBJ2-3	.	many	TGCGCCAGCAGCCACGGGTCTAGCACAGATACGCAGTATTTT	CASSHGSSTDTQYF
TRBV3-1	TRBJ1-1	.	many	TGTGCCAGCAGCCAACGGACCCTAAAAAGGGCTGAAGCTTTCTTT	CASSQRTLKRAEAFF
TRBV6-1	TRBJ2-1	.	few	TGTGCCAGCAGTGAATCTAATACGTGGGGATCCATCTACAATGAGCAGTTCTTC	CASSESNTWGSIYNEQFF
TRBV10-3	TRBJ1-1	.	few	TGTGCCATCAACGGGGCGTCTAACACTGAAGCTTTCTTT	CAINGASNTEAFF
TRBV5-1	TRBJ1-4	TRBD1	few	TGCGCCAGCAGCTCGGTGGACAGGGCGGATGAAAAACTGTTTTTT	CASSSVDRADEKLFF
TRBV7-6	TRBJ2-7	.	many	TGTGCCAGCAGCTTAGAACCCCCAGGGGCCGAGCAGTACTTC	CASSLEPPGAEQYF
TRBV10-3	TRBJ2-1	TRBD2	.	TGTGCCATCGAACGGCGGGAGGGCCTCCATGAGCAGTTCTTC	CAIERREGLHEQFF
TRBV4-1	TRBJ2-6	TRBD1	.	TGCGCCAGCAGCCAAGATTCGGACAGGGGCCTCTCTGGGGCCAACGTCCTGACTTTC	CASSQDSDRGLSGANVLTF
TRBV11-2	TRBJ2-7	.	many	TGTGCCAGCAGCTTAGATCCCGCTAGCGAAAACGAGCAGTACTTC	CASSLDPASENEQYF